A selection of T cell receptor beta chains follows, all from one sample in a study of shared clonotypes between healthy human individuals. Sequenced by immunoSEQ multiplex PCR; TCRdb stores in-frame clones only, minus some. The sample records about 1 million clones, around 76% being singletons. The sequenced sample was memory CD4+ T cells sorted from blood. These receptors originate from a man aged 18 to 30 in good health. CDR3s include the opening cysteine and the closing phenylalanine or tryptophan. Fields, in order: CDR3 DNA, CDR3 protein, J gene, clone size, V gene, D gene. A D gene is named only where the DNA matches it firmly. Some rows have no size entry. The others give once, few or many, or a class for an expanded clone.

CDR3nt: TGCGCCAGCAGCCAAGATGGGGGGGGTAACTATGGCTACACCTTC
CDR3aa: CASSQDGGGNYGYTF
j_gene: TRBJ1-2
abundance: .
v_gene: TRBV4-1
d_gene: .

CDR3nt: TGTGCCAGCAGTACCGGGACAGGGTCTGAAGCTTTCTTT
CDR3aa: CASSTGTGSEAFF
j_gene: TRBJ1-1
abundance: once
v_gene: TRBV6-4
d_gene: TRBD1

CDR3nt: TGTGCCAGCACCCGGACAGGGACTGGGGCCAACGTCCTGACTTTC
CDR3aa: CASTRTGTGANVLTF
j_gene: TRBJ2-6
abundance: .
v_gene: TRBV28
d_gene: TRBD1

CDR3nt: TGTGCCATCAAGCCATCGGCCGGGACGGACGCCGGAATGCCAACCGGGGAGCTGTTTTTT
CDR3aa: CAIKPSAGTDAGMPTGELFF
j_gene: TRBJ2-2
abundance: .
v_gene: TRBV10-3
d_gene: .

CDR3nt: TGTGCCAGCAGCTTATTTACGGCGGGAGGGCCCGCAGATACGCAGTATTTT
CDR3aa: CASSLFTAGGPADTQYF
j_gene: TRBJ2-3
abundance: .
v_gene: TRBV7-8
d_gene: TRBD2

CDR3nt: TGCGCCAGCAGCCGATCCGGGACAGAGTCCTCCTACGAGCAGTACTTC
CDR3aa: CASSRSGTESSYEQYF
j_gene: TRBJ2-7
abundance: .
v_gene: TRBV5-1
d_gene: TRBD1

CDR3nt: TGTGCCAGCAGTGAAGCGAGGGCGGATACGCAGTATTTT
CDR3aa: CASSEARADTQYF
j_gene: TRBJ2-3
abundance: .
v_gene: TRBV6-1
d_gene: .

CDR3nt: TGCGCCAGCAGTGAGTCAGGGGTTTCAATCGGCGAGCAGTACTTC
CDR3aa: CASSESGVSIGEQYF
j_gene: TRBJ2-7
abundance: .
v_gene: TRBV10-1
d_gene: .

CDR3nt: TGTGCCAGCAGCTTAGGGTATGGTCGGGAGCAGTTCTTC
CDR3aa: CASSLGYGREQFF
j_gene: TRBJ2-1
abundance: .
v_gene: TRBV11-3
d_gene: .

CDR3nt: TGCGCCAGCAGCTTGTGGGCGGACACGAATGAAAAACTGTTTTTT
CDR3aa: CASSLWADTNEKLFF
j_gene: TRBJ1-4
abundance: once
v_gene: TRBV5-1
d_gene: .

CDR3nt: TGCGCCAGCAGCCTAGGCTCAGGGTTGGAGACCCAGTACTTC
CDR3aa: CASSLGSGLETQYF
j_gene: TRBJ2-5
abundance: .
v_gene: TRBV4-3
d_gene: .

CDR3nt: TGCGCCAGCAGCCCGGGACAGGAGGGAACTGAAGCTTTCTTT
CDR3aa: CASSPGQEGTEAFF
j_gene: TRBJ1-1
abundance: .
v_gene: TRBV5-1
d_gene: TRBD1

CDR3nt: TGTGCCAGCAGCCCGTCAGGGGTTAACACCGGGGAGCTGTTTTTT
CDR3aa: CASSPSGVNTGELFF
j_gene: TRBJ2-2
abundance: .
v_gene: TRBV28
d_gene: .

CDR3nt: TGTGCCAGCAGCTTATCGACCAGGGGTGGGAAAAACATTCAGTACTTC
CDR3aa: CASSLSTRGGKNIQYF
j_gene: TRBJ2-4
abundance: .
v_gene: TRBV13
d_gene: .

CDR3nt: TGTGCCAGCAGCCCTCGGCAGGGGGGGACCGGGGAGCTGTTTTTT
CDR3aa: CASSPRQGGTGELFF
j_gene: TRBJ2-2
abundance: .
v_gene: TRBV11-2
d_gene: .

CDR3nt: TGTGCCAGCAGTGAGGGGGCGCGGGAGCAGTACTTC
CDR3aa: CASSEGAREQYF
j_gene: TRBJ2-7
abundance: .
v_gene: TRBV2
d_gene: .

CDR3nt: TGTGCCAGCAGTCTCACCAGGGCTAACTATGGCTACACCTTC
CDR3aa: CASSLTRANYGYTF
j_gene: TRBJ1-2
abundance: .
v_gene: TRBV28
d_gene: .

CDR3nt: TGTGCCAGCAGTTCCGCAGGGGTTGGCGAGCAGTACTTC
CDR3aa: CASSSAGVGEQYF
j_gene: TRBJ2-7
abundance: .
v_gene: TRBV25-1
d_gene: .

CDR3nt: TGTGCCAGCAGTAGGTGGGGCACTGAAGCTTTCTTT
CDR3aa: CASSRWGTEAFF
j_gene: TRBJ1-1
abundance: .
v_gene: TRBV27
d_gene: .

CDR3nt: TGCGCCAGCAGCCCCGGACTAGCGGGAGTAGGGTCAGTCTATGAGCAGTTCTTC
CDR3aa: CASSPGLAGVGSVYEQFF
j_gene: TRBJ2-1
abundance: .
v_gene: TRBV4-1
d_gene: TRBD2

CDR3nt: TGTGCCTGGAGTTCGGGAAACACCATATATTTT
CDR3aa: CAWSSGNTIYF
j_gene: TRBJ1-3
abundance: .
v_gene: TRBV30
d_gene: .

CDR3nt: TGCGCCAGCAGCAATGTGGGGGCCGGCGGGAATGAAAAACTGTTTTTT
CDR3aa: CASSNVGAGGNEKLFF
j_gene: TRBJ1-4
abundance: many
v_gene: TRBV5-1
d_gene: .

CDR3nt: TGTGCCAGCAGCGTCGGGACTAGCGATCGTTACGAGCAGTACTTC
CDR3aa: CASSVGTSDRYEQYF
j_gene: TRBJ2-7
abundance: .
v_gene: TRBV9
d_gene: TRBD2

CDR3nt: TGTGCCAGTGGCTTCGGAGGGGCTGGCTATGGCTACACCTTC
CDR3aa: CASGFGGAGYGYTF
j_gene: TRBJ1-2
abundance: .
v_gene: TRBV19
d_gene: .

CDR3nt: TGTGCCAGCAGCTTATTTACTAGCGGGCCCTACAATGAGCAGTTCTTC
CDR3aa: CASSLFTSGPYNEQFF
j_gene: TRBJ2-1
abundance: .
v_gene: TRBV7-2
d_gene: TRBD2

CDR3nt: TGTGCCAGCAGTCCACGCGACGGGGTAAGGCAGCCCCAGCATTTT
CDR3aa: CASSPRDGVRQPQHF
j_gene: TRBJ1-5
abundance: .
v_gene: TRBV28
d_gene: .

CDR3nt: TGTGCCAGCTCACCACAGTGGGAATCTTCCTACGAGCAGTACTTC
CDR3aa: CASSPQWESSYEQYF
j_gene: TRBJ2-7
abundance: .
v_gene: TRBV18
d_gene: .

CDR3nt: TGTGCCAGCAGCTTAGTTCAGGGAGCTAACTATGGCTACACCTTC
CDR3aa: CASSLVQGANYGYTF
j_gene: TRBJ1-2
abundance: .
v_gene: TRBV7-2
d_gene: .

CDR3nt: TGTGCCAGCCGGAGACGGGGAGAAGAGACCCAGTACTTC
CDR3aa: CASRRRGEETQYF
j_gene: TRBJ2-5
abundance: .
v_gene: TRBV19
d_gene: .

CDR3nt: TGTGCCAGCAATGGGGGACTGCAAGAGACCCAGTACTTC
CDR3aa: CASNGGLQETQYF
j_gene: TRBJ2-5
abundance: .
v_gene: TRBV2
d_gene: .

CDR3nt: TGTGCCAGCAGCTCTACGACCACAAAGAACTCGAATACGCAGTATTTT
CDR3aa: CASSSTTTKNSNTQYF
j_gene: TRBJ2-3
abundance: .
v_gene: TRBV7-8
d_gene: .

CDR3nt: TGCGCCAGCAGCCAAGAGTGGGACAGAACCTACGAGCAGTACTTC
CDR3aa: CASSQEWDRTYEQYF
j_gene: TRBJ2-7
abundance: .
v_gene: TRBV4-3
d_gene: TRBD1

CDR3nt: TGTGCCAGCTCACCACCCGGCGGGATACAGCAGTACTTC
CDR3aa: CASSPPGGIQQYF
j_gene: TRBJ2-7
abundance: .
v_gene: TRBV18
d_gene: .

CDR3nt: TGTGCCAGCAGCCCTGGACCGGTATGGGGTGAGCAGTTCTTC
CDR3aa: CASSPGPVWGEQFF
j_gene: TRBJ2-1
abundance: .
v_gene: TRBV7-3
d_gene: .

CDR3nt: TGCGCCAGCAGCTTAGACGGTAACACCGGGGAGCTGTTTTTT
CDR3aa: CASSLDGNTGELFF
j_gene: TRBJ2-2
abundance: many
v_gene: TRBV5-1
d_gene: .

CDR3nt: TGTGCCAGCTCACCACAGGGAGCTAACTATGGCTACACCTTC
CDR3aa: CASSPQGANYGYTF
j_gene: TRBJ1-2
abundance: .
v_gene: TRBV18
d_gene: .

CDR3nt: TGTGCCATCAGTGCTTTGAACGCAGATACGCAGTATTTT
CDR3aa: CAISALNADTQYF
j_gene: TRBJ2-3
abundance: .
v_gene: TRBV10-3
d_gene: .

CDR3nt: TGTGCCACCAGCAGAGATATTTTGGGGAGTCATTCACCCCTCCACTTT
CDR3aa: CATSRDILGSHSPLHF
j_gene: TRBJ1-6
abundance: .
v_gene: TRBV15
d_gene: .

CDR3nt: TGTGCCAGCAGCCCCACGGCGGGGCACTCCTACAATGAGCAGTTCTTC
CDR3aa: CASSPTAGHSYNEQFF
j_gene: TRBJ2-1
abundance: .
v_gene: TRBV5-6
d_gene: .

CDR3nt: TGCGCCAGCAGTGCCGGGACAGGGACTTTACGACTAGCCAAAAACATTCAGTACTTC
CDR3aa: CASSAGTGTLRLAKNIQYF
j_gene: TRBJ2-4
abundance: .
v_gene: TRBV10-1
d_gene: TRBD1

CDR3nt: TGTGCCAGCAGCTTGGTGGGGACTAGCGGGGGTTCTGATACGCAGTATTTT
CDR3aa: CASSLVGTSGGSDTQYF
j_gene: TRBJ2-3
abundance: .
v_gene: TRBV5-6
d_gene: TRBD2

CDR3nt: TGTGCCTGGAGTGTTGGCCGCTACGAGCAGTACTTC
CDR3aa: CAWSVGRYEQYF
j_gene: TRBJ2-7
abundance: .
v_gene: TRBV30
d_gene: .

CDR3nt: TGTGCCAGCAGCGCCCTAGCGGGAGCTGAAACGCAGTATTTT
CDR3aa: CASSALAGAETQYF
j_gene: TRBJ2-3
abundance: .
v_gene: TRBV9
d_gene: TRBD2

CDR3nt: TGTGCCAGCAGCTTAGGCGGGAGGGCCCGCGGCGAGCAGTACTTC
CDR3aa: CASSLGGRARGEQYF
j_gene: TRBJ2-7
abundance: .
v_gene: TRBV7-9
d_gene: TRBD2

CDR3nt: TGTGCCATCAGTGACCCGACAGGAAATCAGCCCCAGCATTTT
CDR3aa: CAISDPTGNQPQHF
j_gene: TRBJ1-5
abundance: .
v_gene: TRBV10-3
d_gene: .

CDR3nt: TGTGCCAGCAGTCTACCATTCCAACAGGGGAACTATGGCTACACCTTC
CDR3aa: CASSLPFQQGNYGYTF
j_gene: TRBJ1-2
abundance: .
v_gene: TRBV28
d_gene: TRBD1

CDR3nt: TGTGCCAGCAGTGTCCGGGACAGGGGGATAGAGCAGTACTTC
CDR3aa: CASSVRDRGIEQYF
j_gene: TRBJ2-7
abundance: .
v_gene: TRBV2
d_gene: TRBD1

CDR3nt: TGTGCCAGCAGCCCCCCCGGGATCTACGAGCAGTACTTC
CDR3aa: CASSPPGIYEQYF
j_gene: TRBJ2-7
abundance: .
v_gene: TRBV7-2
d_gene: .

CDR3nt: TGTGCCAGCAGCCAAGAGGCAGGGGCCTATGGCTACACCTTC
CDR3aa: CASSQEAGAYGYTF
j_gene: TRBJ1-2
abundance: .
v_gene: TRBV4-2
d_gene: .

CDR3nt: TGTGCCAGCAGCTCTACGGGACCCTACGAGCAGTACTTC
CDR3aa: CASSSTGPYEQYF
j_gene: TRBJ2-7
abundance: .
v_gene: TRBV7-2
d_gene: .

CDR3nt: TGTGCCAGCAGGGAAACACATTATAGCAATCAGCCCCAGCATTTT
CDR3aa: CASRETHYSNQPQHF
j_gene: TRBJ1-5
abundance: .
v_gene: TRBV28
d_gene: .